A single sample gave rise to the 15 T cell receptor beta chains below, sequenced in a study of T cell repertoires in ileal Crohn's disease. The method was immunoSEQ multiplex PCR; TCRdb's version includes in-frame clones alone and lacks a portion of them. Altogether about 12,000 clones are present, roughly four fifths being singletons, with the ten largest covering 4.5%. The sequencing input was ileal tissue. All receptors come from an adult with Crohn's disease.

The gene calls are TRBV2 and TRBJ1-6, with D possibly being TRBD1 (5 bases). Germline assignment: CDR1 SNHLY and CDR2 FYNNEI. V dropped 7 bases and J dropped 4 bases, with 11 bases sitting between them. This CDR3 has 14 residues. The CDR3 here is CASNSDTYNSPLHF. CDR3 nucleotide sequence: TGTGCCAGCAATTCGGACACATATAATTCACCCCTCCACTTT.

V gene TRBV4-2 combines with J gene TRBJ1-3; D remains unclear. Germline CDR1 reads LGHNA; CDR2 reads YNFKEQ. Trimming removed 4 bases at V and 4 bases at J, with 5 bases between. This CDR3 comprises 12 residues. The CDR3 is CASSPVGNTIYF. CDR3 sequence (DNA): TGTGCCAGCAGCCCTGTCGGAAACACCATATATTTT.

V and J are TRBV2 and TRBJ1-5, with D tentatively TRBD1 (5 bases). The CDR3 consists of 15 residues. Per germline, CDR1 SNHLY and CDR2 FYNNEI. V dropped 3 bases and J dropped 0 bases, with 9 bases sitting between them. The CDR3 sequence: CASSEDNYSNQPQHF. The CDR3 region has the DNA TGTGCCAGCAGTGAGGACAATTATAGCAATCAGCCCCAGCATTTT.

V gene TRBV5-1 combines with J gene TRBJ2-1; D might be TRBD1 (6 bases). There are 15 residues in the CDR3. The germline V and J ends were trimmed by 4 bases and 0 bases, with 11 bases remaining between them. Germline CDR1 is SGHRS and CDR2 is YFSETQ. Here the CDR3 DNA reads TGCGCCAGCAGCCGGACAGTTAGCTCCTACAATGAGCAGTTCTTC. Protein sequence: CASSRTVSSYNEQFF.

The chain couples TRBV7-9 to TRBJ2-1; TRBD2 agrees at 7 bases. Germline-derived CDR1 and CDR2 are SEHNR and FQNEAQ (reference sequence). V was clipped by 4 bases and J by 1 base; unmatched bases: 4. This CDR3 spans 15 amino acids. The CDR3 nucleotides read TGTGCCAGCAGCTCTAGCGGATTTTCCTACAATGAGCAGTTCTTC. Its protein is CASSSSGFSYNEQFF. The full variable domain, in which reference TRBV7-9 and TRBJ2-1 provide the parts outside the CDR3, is DTGVSQNPRHKITKRGQNVTFRCDPISEHNRLYWYRQTLGQGPEFLTYFQNEAQLEKSRLLSDRFSAERPKGSFSTLEIQRTEQGDSAMYLCASSSSGFSYNEQFFGPGTRLTVL.

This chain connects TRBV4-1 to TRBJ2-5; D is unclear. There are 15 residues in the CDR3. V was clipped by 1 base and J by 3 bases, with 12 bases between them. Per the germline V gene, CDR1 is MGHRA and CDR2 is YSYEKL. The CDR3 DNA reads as TGCGCCAGCAGCCAAGGTGGCCTGTACAAAGAGACCCAGTACTTC. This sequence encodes CASSQGGLYKETQYF.

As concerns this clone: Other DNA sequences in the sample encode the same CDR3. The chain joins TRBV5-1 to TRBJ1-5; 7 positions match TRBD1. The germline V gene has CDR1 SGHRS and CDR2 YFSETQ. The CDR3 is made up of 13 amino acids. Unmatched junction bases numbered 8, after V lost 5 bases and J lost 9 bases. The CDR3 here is CASRLDRDGPQHF. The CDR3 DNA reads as TGCGCCAGCAGACTCGACAGGGATGGGCCCCAGCATTTT.

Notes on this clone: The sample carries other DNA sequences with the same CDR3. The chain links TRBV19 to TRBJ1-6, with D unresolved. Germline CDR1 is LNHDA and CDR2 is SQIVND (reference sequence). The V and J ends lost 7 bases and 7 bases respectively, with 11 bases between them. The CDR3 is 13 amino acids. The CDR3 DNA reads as TGTGCCAGTACAATCAGCGTAAATTCACCCCTCCACTTT. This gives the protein CASTISVNSPLHF.

CDR3 nucleotides: TGTGCCATCAGTGAGTTAGCCGAGCAGTACTTC. This codes for CAISELAEQYF. The V call is TRBV10-3, the J call TRBJ2-7; no firm D call. The V end was cut by 1 base, the J end by 6 bases, with 4 bases between. The CDR3 has 11 amino acids. Per germline, CDR1 ENHRY and CDR2 SYGVKD.

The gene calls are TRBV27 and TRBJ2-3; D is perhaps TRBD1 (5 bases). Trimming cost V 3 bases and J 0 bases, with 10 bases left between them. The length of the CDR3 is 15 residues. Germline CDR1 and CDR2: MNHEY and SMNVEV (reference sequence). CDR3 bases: TGTGCCAGCAGTTTTTATCAGGGTAGCACAGATACGCAGTATTTT. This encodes CASSFYQGSTDTQYF.

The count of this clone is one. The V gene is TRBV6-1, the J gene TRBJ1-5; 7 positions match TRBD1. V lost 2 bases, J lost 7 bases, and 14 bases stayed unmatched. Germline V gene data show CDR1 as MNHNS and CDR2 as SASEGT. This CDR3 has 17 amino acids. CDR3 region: CASSEFMYRGGGQPQHF. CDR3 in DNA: TGTGCCAGCAGTGAATTTATGTACAGGGGAGGAGGACAGCCCCAGCATTTT.

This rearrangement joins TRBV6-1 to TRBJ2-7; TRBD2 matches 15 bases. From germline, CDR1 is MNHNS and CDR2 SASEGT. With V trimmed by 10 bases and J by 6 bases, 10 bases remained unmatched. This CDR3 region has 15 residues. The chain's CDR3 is CATMGLAGGVGEQYF. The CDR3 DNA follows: TGTGCCACCATGGGACTAGCGGGAGGTGTCGGCGAGCAGTACTTC.

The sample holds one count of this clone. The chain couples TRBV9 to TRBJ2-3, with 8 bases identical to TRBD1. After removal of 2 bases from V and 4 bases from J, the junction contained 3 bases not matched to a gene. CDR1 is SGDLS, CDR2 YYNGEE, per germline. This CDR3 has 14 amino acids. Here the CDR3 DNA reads TGTGCCAGCAGCGTGGACAGGGTCGCAGATACGCAGTATTTT. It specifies CASSVDRVADTQYF.

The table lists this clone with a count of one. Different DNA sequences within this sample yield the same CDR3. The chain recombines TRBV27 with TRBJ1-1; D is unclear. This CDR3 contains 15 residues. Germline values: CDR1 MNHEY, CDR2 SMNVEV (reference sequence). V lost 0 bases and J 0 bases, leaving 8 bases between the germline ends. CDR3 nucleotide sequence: TGTGCCAGCAGTTTATCGGGAGGGATGAACACTGAAGCTTTCTTT. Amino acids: CASSLSGGMNTEAFF.

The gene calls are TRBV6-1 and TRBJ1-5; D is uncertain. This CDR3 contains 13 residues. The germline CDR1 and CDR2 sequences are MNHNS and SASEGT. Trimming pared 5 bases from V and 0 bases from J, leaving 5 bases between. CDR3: CASSSYSNQPQHF. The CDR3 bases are TGTGCCAGCAGTTCGTATAGCAATCAGCCCCAGCATTTT.